These 10 T cell receptor beta chains share one sample of origin, sequenced in a study of shared clonotypes between healthy human individuals. Method: immunoSEQ multiplex PCR; TCRdb's copy keeps in-frame clones and lacks some. In the table there are 2 million to 2.5 million clones, 90% to 96% of which are singletons. What was sequenced was naive CD4+ T cells sorted from blood. Subset meaning: CD45RA+ positively selected. These receptors originate from a man aged 18 to 29 in good health.

The chain has TRBV4-3 and TRBJ1-2; the D is unclear. Per the germline V gene, CDR1 is LGHNA and CDR2 is YSLEER. V lost 0 bases to trimming and J lost 0 bases, with 8 bases between them. This CDR3 region has 15 residues. The CDR3 DNA is TGCGCCAGCAGCCAAGACCTCAGCTCTAACTATGGCTACACCTTC. Amino acids: CASSQDLSSNYGYTF.

The rearrangement links TRBV5-4 to TRBJ2-3; D is ambiguous. This CDR3 comprises 13 residues. V lost 0 bases to trimming and J lost 5 bases, with 7 bases between them. From germline, CDR1 is SGHNT and CDR2 YYREEE (reference sequence). The CDR3 DNA reads as TGTGCCAGCAGCTTGGATTGGGTAGATACGCAGTATTTT. It yields the protein CASSLDWVDTQYF.

In the case of this clone: Other DNA sequences in this sample translate to the same CDR3. This rearrangement joins TRBV18 to TRBJ2-5; D unclear. Germline-derived CDR1 and CDR2 are KGHSH and LQKENI. The V end was cut by 3 bases, the J end by 0 bases, with 2 bases between. The CDR3 length is 12 residues. CDR3 residues: CASSPNQETQYF. CDR3 coding DNA: TGTGCCAGCTCACCTAACCAAGAGACCCAGTACTTC.

This chain links TRBV11-3 with TRBJ2-1; 8 bases line up with TRBD2. Losses at the gene ends were 5 bases for V and 1 base for J; bases not matched to a gene: 7. The germline CDR1 and CDR2 sequences are SGHNT and YENEEA. The CDR3 consists of 16 residues. The CDR3 sequence is CASSPGGPGSYNEQFF. In nucleotides, the CDR3 is TGTGCCAGCAGCCCGGGGGGGCCAGGATCCTACAATGAGCAGTTCTTC.

Points on this clone: Other DNA sequences of this sample code for an identical CDR3. V gene TRBV4-1 combines with J gene TRBJ2-1; 7 nucleotides line up with TRBD2. The CDR3 contains 14 residues. Germline CDR1 and CDR2: MGHRA and YSYEKL. Trimming at V came to 3 bases and at J to 4 bases, leaving 3 bases not matched to a gene. The CDR3 nucleotides read TGCGCCAGCAGCCAGGCAGCGGGATACAATGAGCAGTTCTTC. Protein sequence: CASSQAAGYNEQFF.

The gene calls are TRBV28 and TRBJ2-3, with D tentatively TRBD1 (6 bases). The CDR3 is 14 residues long. Germline V gene data show CDR1 as MDHEN and CDR2 as SYDVKM. Trimming cost V 3 bases and J 4 bases, with 11 bases left between them. The DNA of the CDR3 is TGTGCCAGCAGTTTGGGGACACATCCAGATACGCAGTATTTT. This sequence encodes CASSLGTHPDTQYF.

CDR3 protein: CASSLGRGGPQETQYF. DNA of the CDR3: TGCGCCAGCAGCTTGGGTCGTGGGGGTCCCCAAGAGACCCAGTACTTC. The V gene is TRBV5-1, the J gene TRBJ2-5; tentatively, D is TRBD1 or TRBD2 (5 bases each). The germline CDR1 and CDR2 sequences are SGHRS and YFSETQ. The CDR3 consists of 16 residues. The V and J ends lost 0 bases and 1 base respectively, with 13 bases between them.

The V gene is TRBV7-6, the J gene TRBJ2-1; the match to TRBD2 covers 8 bases. Germline-derived CDR1 and CDR2 are SGHVS and FNYEAQ. The J segment lost 1 base and the V segment lost 8 bases, leaving 7 bases of the junction unmatched. The length of the CDR3 is 15 residues. This chain's CDR3 is CASLSGSPSYNEQFF. The CDR3 DNA reads as TGTGCCAGCCTCAGCGGGAGCCCGTCCTACAATGAGCAGTTCTTC.

A single count supports this clone. Other DNA sequences in the sample encode the same CDR3. The chain couples TRBV28 to TRBJ2-7, with D unresolved. The CDR3 is 13 residues long. V lost 2 bases and J 0 bases, leaving 5 bases between the germline ends. CDR1 is MDHEN and CDR2 is SYDVKM in the germline V gene. In DNA form, the CDR3 reads TGTGCCAGCAGTTTAGGTAGCTCCTACGAGCAGTACTTC. This encodes CASSLGSSYEQYF.

The table lists this clone with a few counts. This chain joins TRBV27 and TRBJ1-6, with D maybe TRBD1 (5 bases). The V end lost 5 bases, the J end lost 7 bases, and 15 bases lay between the germline ends. Germline CDR1 is MNHEY and CDR2 is SMNVEV (reference sequence). The CDR3 is 15 residues long. This CDR3 is CASSLLGDGNSPLHF. CDR3 DNA: TGTGCCAGCAGTCTGCTGGGGGACGGAAATTCACCCCTCCACTTT.